The next 22 T cell receptor beta chains were all read from a single sample in a study of T cells in Graves' hyperthyroidism and ophthalmopathy. From RNA transcripts, TCR beta CDR3 regions were amplified. The HTBI primer set drove a first-round RT-PCR of the TCR CDR3. TCRdb called the multiplex PCR reads again in MiXCR, with one record for every CDR3 protein. The table lists around 520,000 distinct CDR3 sequences, around 15% of them singletons. The specimen was blood. These receptor sequences come from a woman between 40 and 55 years old with Graves' hyperthyroidism.

This clonotype was counted at least ten times. This chain links TRBV2 with TRBJ2-1, with TRBD2 identical over 9 bases. Germline V gene lookup returns CDR1 SNHLY and CDR2 FYNNEI. V shed 5 bases, J shed 0 bases, and the junction held 8 bases outside the gene matches. The CDR3 has 17 residues. DNA of the CDR3: TGTGCCAGCAGTCCCGGGACTAGCTGGACCTCCTACAATGAGCAGTTCTTC. Its translation is CASSPGTSWTSYNEQFF.

This clonotype was picked up many times. The chain carries TRBV2 and TRBJ1-1, with 7 positions matching TRBD1. The V segment lost 5 bases and the J segment 2 bases; nucleotides outside the gene matches: 8. CDR1 and CDR2 from the germline V gene are SNHLY and FYNNEI. This CDR3 has 15 residues. CDR3 sequence: CASSSQTGRNTEAFF. CDR3 sequence (DNA): TGTGCCAGCAGTTCACAGACAGGGAGAAACACTGAAGCTTTCTTT.

This clonotype was observed at least ten times. This chain connects TRBV28 to TRBJ2-3; the D gene is possibly TRBD1 (5 bases). The V gene lost 3 bases and the J gene lost 4 bases, with 11 bases spanning the gap. The germline V gene has CDR1 MDHEN and CDR2 SYDVKM. The CDR3 loop spans 14 amino acids. The CDR3 nucleotides are TGTGCCAGCAGTTTTGACAGCCCCCCAGATACGCAGTATTTT. It translates to CASSFDSPPDTQYF.

Many counts were recorded for this clonotype. The rearrangement uses TRBV10-3 and TRBJ1-2; D gene uncertain. Germline CDR1 ENHRY, CDR2 SYGVKD. Trimming took 0 bases from V and 3 from J, leaving 11 bases between them. This CDR3 has 15 residues. The CDR3: CAISESAGVDYGYTF. CDR3 in DNA: TGTGCCATCAGTGAGTCGGCCGGGGTCGACTATGGCTACACCTTC.

This clonotype was seen repeatedly, ten times or more. The rearrangement joins TRBV19 to TRBJ1-1; perhaps TRBD1 as D (6 bases). Between the trimmed V and J ends, which lost 4 bases and 6 bases, there was a span of 18 bases. The CDR3 runs 15 residues. CDR1 LNHDA and CDR2 SQIVND come from the germline V gene (reference sequence). The CDR3 DNA sequence: TGTGCCAGTAGTAGCCCGCAAAAGGGGGAATCTGAAGCTTTCTTT. Translating gives CASSSPQKGESEAFF.

This clonotype was recorded many times. The rearrangement joins TRBV18 to TRBJ2-7; the match to TRBD2 covers 9 bases. V trimming: 3 bases; J trimming: 5 bases; junction bases outside the gene matches: 8. CDR1 and CDR2 from the germline V gene are KGHSH and LQKENI. The CDR3 is 15 residues long. CDR3 sequence reads: CASSPSGSSSHEQYF. In nucleotides, the CDR3 is TGTGCCAGCTCACCTAGCGGGAGTTCATCCCACGAGCAGTACTTC.

This clonotype occurred a few times. The V gene is TRBV3-1, the J gene TRBJ2-7, with 12 bases aligning to TRBD2. Germline V gives CDR1 LGHDT, CDR2 YNNKEL (reference sequence). With 4 bases clipped from V and 6 bases from J, the junction kept 10 bases outside the gene matches. The CDR3 loop spans 16 amino acids. Here the CDR3 DNA reads TGTGCCAGCAGCCCGCTAGCGGGAGGGCCAAGGGTCGAGCAGTACTTC. It encodes CASSPLAGGPRVEQYF.

This clonotype was counted many times. The rearrangement uses TRBV6-1 and TRBJ1-5, with 7 bases that match TRBD1. Trimming removed 5 bases from V and 7 bases from J; junction bases left unmatched: 5. The CDR3 runs 13 residues. The germline CDR1 and CDR2 sequences are MNHNS and SASEGT. DNA for the CDR3: TGTGCCAGCAGTTCACAGGGGAGACAGCCCCAGCATTTT. Translation gives CASSSQGRQPQHF.

There are many counts of this clonotype. The chain joins TRBV27 to TRBJ2-7, with 7 bases identical to TRBD2. The trim removed 6 bases at V and 2 bases at J, leaving 13 bases unmatched. The CDR3 runs 16 residues. Germline CDR1 MNHEY, CDR2 SMNVEV (reference sequence). The CDR3: CASSLQVVGRTYEQYF. In nucleotides, the CDR3 is TGTGCCAGCAGCCTTCAGGTGGTCGGGAGGACCTACGAGCAGTACTTC.

There are many counts of this clonotype. The rearrangement uses TRBV18 and TRBJ2-1; 7 nucleotides line up with TRBD1. Looked up from germline, CDR1 is KGHSH and CDR2 is LQKENI. The CDR3 has 15 amino acids. V dropped 6 bases and J dropped 2; count of bases not matched to a gene: 7. As DNA, the CDR3 is TGTGCCAGCTCGTTCCGGGACAGTCCCTACAATGAGCAGTTCTTC. The encoded protein is CASSFRDSPYNEQFF.

The table lists this clonotype with many counts. The CDR3 loop reads CSAPTQLLNTEAFF. The CDR3 DNA is TGCAGTGCTCCGACCCAACTTCTGAACACTGAAGCTTTCTTT. V usage is TRBV20-1 and J usage is TRBJ1-1; D gene ambiguous. In germline, CDR1 is DFQATT, CDR2 SNEGSKA (reference sequence). Trimming removed 5 bases at V and 0 bases at J, with 13 bases between. There are 14 residues in the CDR3.

In this sample, this clonotype turned up a few times. The chain links TRBV18 to TRBJ2-2, with 10 nucleotides matching TRBD1. V lost 3 bases to trimming and J lost 5 bases; unmatched junction nucleotides: 9. This CDR3 is built from 17 residues. Germline V gene data show CDR1 as KGHSH and CDR2 as LQKENI. CDR3 bases: TGTGCCAGCTCACCTTCCCTCCGGGGACAGGGGACCGGGGAGCTGTTTTTT. As protein: CASSPSLRGQGTGELFF.

The chain combines TRBV24-1 with TRBJ2-2; TRBD2 agrees at 10 bases. CDR3 length equals 16 residues. The germline CDR1 and CDR2 sequences are KGHDR and SFDVKD. The ends lost 4 bases at V and 1 base at J; junction bases unmatched: 2. The CDR3 loop is CATSEASGGNTGELFF. The CDR3 DNA sequence: TGTGCCACCAGTGAGGCTAGCGGGGGGAACACCGGGGAGCTGTTTTTT.

The sample holds many counts of this clonotype. The chain links TRBV6-1 to TRBJ2-3, with D possibly called TRBD1 or TRBD2 (5 bases each). From germline, CDR1 is MNHNS and CDR2 SASEGT. The CDR3 totals 17 residues. V was pared by 2 bases and J by 1 base, with 16 bases between. CDR3 DNA: TGTGCCAGCAGTGAATTGTGGGGGAACCTCGGCACAGATACGCAGTATTTT. It encodes CASSELWGNLGTDTQYF.

The V call is TRBV4-1, the J call TRBJ2-7; 10 nucleotides line up with TRBD1. The CDR3 spans 15 residues. Germline CDR1 is MGHRA and CDR2 is YSYEKL. V shed 0 bases, J shed 3 bases, and the junction held 2 bases outside the gene matches. CDR3 residues: CASSQERTGGYEQYF. The DNA of the CDR3 is TGCGCCAGCAGCCAAGAACGGACAGGGGGCTACGAGCAGTACTTC.

For this clonotype: A much larger clone lies a single base off, so this may be a read error. J is TRBJ1-4 and V is TRBV10-2, with 7 bases fitting TRBD1. Germline V gives CDR1 WSHSY, CDR2 SAAADI. There are 14 residues in the CDR3. CDR3 amino acids: CAGRDSATNEKLFF. The DNA of the CDR3 is TGCGCCGGCAGGGACAGTGCAACTAATGAAAAACTGTTTTTT.

This clonotype appeared a few times. V usage is TRBV12-3 or TRBV12-4 and J usage is TRBJ2-7; 7 bases match TRBD2. The CDR3 consists of 12 residues. Trimming at V came to 8 bases and at J to 12 bases, leaving 13 bases not matched to a gene. Written as DNA, the CDR3 is TGTGCCAGCGGGGGGGGAGTAGGATCGCGGTACTTC. Amino acids: CASGGGVGSRYF.

This clonotype was observed many times. The chain links TRBV11-2 to TRBJ1-1; maybe TRBD1 (5 bases). Germline CDR1 SGHAT, CDR2 FQNNGV. Trimming took off 5 bases at V and 4 bases at J, with 11 bases between the two ends. This CDR3 comprises 13 residues. This CDR3 is CASSPGGGTEAFF. In DNA, the CDR3 is TGTGCCAGCAGCCCAGGCGGGGGCACTGAAGCTTTCTTT.

The V and J genes are TRBV5-1 and TRBJ1-4, with unresolved D. The CDR3 covers 18 residues. Germline V gene sequence: CDR1 SGHRS, CDR2 YFSETQ. V was trimmed by 0 bases and J by 0 bases, leaving 15 bases between them. The CDR3 region has the DNA TGCGCCAGCAGCTTGGCGGGGATTCCAGTTGCAACTAATGAAAAACTGTTTTTT. This encodes CASSLAGIPVATNEKLFF.

This rearrangement joins TRBV29-1 to TRBJ1-4; 9 bases map to TRBD1. The CDR3 totals 15 residues. CDR1 and CDR2 from the germline V gene are SQVTM and ANQGSEA. J gave up 8 bases and V 3 bases, and 10 bases lay outside the gene matches. The CDR3 sequence is CSVEGRTGVREKLFF. DNA for the CDR3: TGCAGCGTTGAGGGTAGGACAGGGGTTCGGGAAAAACTGTTTTTT.

This clonotype was counted many times. This may arise from a read error, as a much more abundant clone is one base away. The gene calls are TRBV18 and TRBJ2-7; D perhaps matches TRBD1 (6 bases). V was shortened by 0 bases and J by 6 bases, with 12 bases between the two germline ends. CDR1 KGHSH and CDR2 LQKENI come from the germline V gene. This CDR3 region has 14 residues. CDR3 amino acids: CASSPPAQGCEQYF. The CDR3 nucleotides are TGTGCCAGCTCACCACCGGCACAGGGATGCGAGCAGTACTTC.

The CDR3 loop reads CASSLGRGGLQETQYF. The CDR3 DNA is TGTGCCAGCAGCTTAGGGAGGGGGGGACTGCAAGAGACCCAGTACTTC. The rearrangement joins TRBV7-2 to TRBJ2-5; TRBD2 might be the D (7 bases). The CDR3 length is 16 residues. The germline V gene has CDR1 SGHTA and CDR2 FQGNSA. V lost 1 base and J lost 2, with 14 bases in between.